The 8 T cell receptor beta chains presented below share a single source sample, sequenced in a study of low-dose radiotherapy and immunotherapy resistance in tumors. Primers used for first-strand cDNA, a TRAV- and TRBV-specific set, covered both alpha and beta chains. The PCR that amplified TCRs ran for 20 cycles, relying on a constant-region primer and a V-primer adapter. TCRdb re-analysed the reads in MiXCR, keeping a single row per CDR3 protein. This sample has fewer than 50,000 distinct CDR3 sequences, with less than 30% found just once. Documented time point: after trial treatment. The treatment is: LDRT plus nivolumab, ipilimumab, low-dose cyclophosphamide and aspirin (RACIN trial). Material: PBMCs, obtained after low-dose radiotherapy plus immunotherapy. These receptors originate from a male donor with prostate cancer.

This clonotype was recorded many times. V and J are TRBV12-3 or TRBV12-4 and TRBJ2-5; 7 nucleotides line up with TRBD1. The CDR3 covers 14 residues. V gave up 5 bases and J gave up 2 bases; unmatched junction bases: 5. DNA of the CDR3: TGTGCCAGCAGTACGGGACAGAAACAAGAGACCCAGTACTTC. This translates into CASSTGQKQETQYF.

Note on this clonotype: A read error likely explains this, since a far larger clone differs by one base. This chain joins TRBV28 and TRBJ2-7, with unresolved D. There are 16 residues in the CDR3. Germline V gene lookup returns CDR1 MDHEN and CDR2 SYDVKM. The V gene lost 6 bases and the J gene lost 3 bases, with 21 bases spanning the gap. CDR3 in amino acids: CASSLHQWAWDYEQYF. CDR3 in DNA: TGTGCCAGCAGCTTACACCAGTGGGCGTGGGACTACGAGCAGTACTTC.

The sample holds many counts of this clonotype. The rearrangement joins TRBV3-1 to TRBJ1-1; a possible D gene is TRBD1 (6 bases). Germline loops: CDR1 LGHDT, CDR2 YNNKEL (reference sequence). The CDR3 is made up of 14 amino acids. Trimming cost V 3 bases and J 6 bases, with 14 bases left between them. CDR3 region: CASSHRQGNSEAFF. The CDR3 nucleotides read TGTGCCAGCAGCCATCGTCAGGGGAATTCTGAAGCTTTCTTT.

This clonotype was seen repeatedly, ten times or more. The rearrangement joins TRBV28 to TRBJ2-7; 8 nucleotides match TRBD1. Germline CDR1 is MDHEN and CDR2 is SYDVKM. Unmatched junction bases numbered 6, after V lost 7 bases and J lost 1 base. The CDR3 spans 14 residues. DNA of the CDR3: TGTGCCAGCAACCCGGGACAGGATTCCTACGAGCAGTACTTC. It encodes CASNPGQDSYEQYF.

This clonotype occurred a few times. V is TRBV9 and J is TRBJ2-7; 7 nucleotides line up with TRBD2. The V gene's germline CDR1 is SGDLS and CDR2 YYNGEE. The CDR3 totals 14 residues. After removal of 0 bases from V and 3 bases from J, the junction contained 3 bases not matched to a gene. CDR3 sequence: CASSVDPSGYEQYF. The CDR3 DNA reads as TGTGCCAGCAGCGTAGACCCTAGCGGCTACGAGCAGTACTTC.

The J gene is TRBJ1-6, the V gene TRBV5-3, with TRBD1 identical over 8 bases. TRBV5-3 is sorted into the ORF group, with uncertain function. This CDR3 is 14 amino acids long. The J segment lost 10 bases and the V segment lost 8 bases, leaving 11 bases of the junction unmatched. CDR3 bases: TGTGCCAGCAGCATCGCAGGGGGCCAGTCACCCCTCCACTTT. This sequence encodes CASSIAGGQSPLHF.

Many counts were recorded for this clonotype. V gene TRBV28 combines with J gene TRBJ2-1; 7 bases are shared with TRBD1. Germline values: CDR1 MDHEN, CDR2 SYDVKM. There are 15 residues in the CDR3. Trimming removed 4 bases from V and 6 bases from J; junction bases left unmatched: 9. The CDR3 nucleotides read TGTGCCAGCAGTTCTGACAGGGAATCGTTCAATGAGCAGTTCTTC. Its protein product is CASSSDRESFNEQFF.

This clonotype was seen repeatedly, ten times or more. The rearrangement links TRBV7-8 to TRBJ1-4; D may be TRBD1 (6 bases). The CDR3 length is 18 residues. Germline V CDR1 and CDR2: SGHVS, FQNEAQ. V was shortened by 2 bases and J by 4 bases, with 20 bases between the two germline ends. The CDR3 is CASSLTGGRTAINEKLFF. CDR3 sequence (DNA): TGTGCCAGCAGCTTAACGGGAGGGAGGACAGCGATTAATGAAAAACTGTTTTTT.